This T cell receptor beta chain was profiled in a study of blood T cell repertoires in COVID-19. In the study overall: The United States, Italy and Spain supplied acute and convalescent COVID-19 samples. PBMCs, B-cell-depleted T cells, or T cells were the source of the cDNA or gDNA that made up the material.

Original processing methods: Estimated nucleated cell counts came from reference gene primer amplification. Libraries were prepared by immunoSEQ multiplex PCR; TCRdb keeps only in-frame clonotypes and omits some of them. The D gene and trimming were derived from the DNA, and the V and J assignments and clone size from that table. The sample holds some 95,000 clones, 91% seen once. Germline V lookup: CDR1 MRHNA, CDR2 SNTAGT. The CDR3 length is 15 residues. Trimming shortened V by 3 bases and J by 3 bases, and 11 bases separated the two germline ends. The chain employs TRBV6-4 and TRBJ2-2; possible D gene TRBD2, 5 bases. The sample taken for sequencing was peripheral blood. The sequence was obtained from a human donor with active COVID-19. The donor label of this sample is uncertain. The CDR3 coding sequence is TGTGCCAGCAGTGAATCAGACTATTACACCGGGGAGCTGTTTTTT. It encodes CASSESDYYTGELFF.